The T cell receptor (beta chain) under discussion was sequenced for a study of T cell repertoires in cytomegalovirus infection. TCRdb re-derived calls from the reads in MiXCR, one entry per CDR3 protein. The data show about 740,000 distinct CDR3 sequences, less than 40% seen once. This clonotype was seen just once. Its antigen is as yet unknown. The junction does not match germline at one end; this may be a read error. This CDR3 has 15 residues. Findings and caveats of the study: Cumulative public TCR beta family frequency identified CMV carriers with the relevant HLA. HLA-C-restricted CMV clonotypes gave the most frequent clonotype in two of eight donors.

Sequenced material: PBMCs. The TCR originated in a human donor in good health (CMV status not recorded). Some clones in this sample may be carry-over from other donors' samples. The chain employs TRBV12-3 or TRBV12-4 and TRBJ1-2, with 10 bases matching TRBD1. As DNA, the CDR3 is TGTGACAGCAGTTCCGGGACAGGGGTGAACTATGGCTACACCTTC. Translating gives CDSSSGTGVNYGYTF.